This T cell receptor beta chain is drawn from a study of long-term antiretroviral therapy in people with HIV. Study-wide results and limits: Diversity went up after ART and still fell short of transplant donor controls.

Comments on this clone: Its target is unknown.

An immunoSEQ assay, version v3.0, was performed at survey level. TCRdb's copy holds only in-frame clones and misses some; the assay was immunoSEQ multiplex PCR. There are about 17,000 clones in the sample; more than 85% occur only once, and roughly 8.3% lies in the top ten. Trimming at V came to 6 bases and at J to 3 bases, leaving 6 bases not matched to a gene. The germline V gene encodes CDR1 ENHRY and CDR2 SYGVKD. This CDR3 has 14 amino acids. The sample consisted of unsorted PBMCs, taken 0.3 years after starting antiretroviral therapy. The V call is TRBV10-3, the J call TRBJ2-3, with 7 nucleotides matching TRBD1. The receptor's source is a man between 60 and 70 years old with HIV. The CDR3 DNA reads as TGTGCCATCAGAGGACAGGAAATTACAGATACGCAGTATTTT. Protein product: CAIRGQEITDTQYF.